This T cell receptor (beta chain) derives from a study of blood T cell repertoires in COVID-19. Study-wide context: Both acute and convalescent COVID-19 samples were obtained from the United States, Italy and Spain. The cDNA or gDNA used as material had been derived from T cells, B-cell-depleted T cells, or PBMCs.

Assay used: immunoSEQ multiplex PCR; TCRdb lists only in-frame clones, some missing. This sample has some 80,000 clones, with approximately 86% found just once. In this sample, this clone turned up many times. The V and J ends lost 3 bases and 0 bases respectively, with 11 bases between them. The CDR3 length is 15 residues. CDR1 MDHEN and CDR2 SYDVKM come from the germline V gene. V usage is TRBV28 and J usage is TRBJ1-2, with a possible D match to TRBD1 (5 bases). The sample consisted of peripheral blood. This clonotype originated in a woman aged 80 or over in a cohort sampled during active or convalescent COVID-19. The CDR3, as DNA: TGTGCCAGCAGTTTTGGGGGACTAGCTAACTATGGCTACACCTTC. Its protein is CASSFGGLANYGYTF.